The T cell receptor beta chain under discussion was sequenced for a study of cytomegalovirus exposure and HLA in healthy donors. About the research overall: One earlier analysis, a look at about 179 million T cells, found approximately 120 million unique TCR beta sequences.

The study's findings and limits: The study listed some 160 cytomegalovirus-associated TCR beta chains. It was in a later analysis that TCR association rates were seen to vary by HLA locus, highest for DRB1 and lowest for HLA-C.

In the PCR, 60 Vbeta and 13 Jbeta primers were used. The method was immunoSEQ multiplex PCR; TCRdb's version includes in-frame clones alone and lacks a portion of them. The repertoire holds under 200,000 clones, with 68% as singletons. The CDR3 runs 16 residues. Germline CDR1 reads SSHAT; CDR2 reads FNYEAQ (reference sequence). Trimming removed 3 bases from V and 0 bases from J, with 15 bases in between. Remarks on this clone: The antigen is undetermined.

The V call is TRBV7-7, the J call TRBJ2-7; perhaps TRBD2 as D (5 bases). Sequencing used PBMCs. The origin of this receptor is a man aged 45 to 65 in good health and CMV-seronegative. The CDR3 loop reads CASSFRTDRGSYEQYF. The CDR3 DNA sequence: TGTGCCAGCAGCTTTCGGACGGATCGGGGCTCCTACGAGCAGTACTTC.